This entry concerns a single TCR beta chain. The antigen remains undetermined. The sample comes from a study of T cells after yellow fever vaccination. As for the study in general: Fractions of limited cellularity were prepared by means of SMART-Seq v4 Ultra Low Input.

Findings and caveats of the study: Subsequent to the booster, the majority of primary-vaccination clones reappeared (less than 97% CD4, around 85% CD8). Weaker, the secondary response had a peak occurring faster, on day 5 versus 15.

Template switching by 5'RACE produced TCR cDNA, adding a universal primer site and UMIs. Each CDR3 protein gets one entry after TCRdb re-called the 5' RACE reads with MiXCR. This sample has about 550,000 distinct CDR3 sequences, with about a fifth found just once. This CDR3 comprises 18 residues. Germline V gene sequence: CDR1 MDHEN, CDR2 SYDVKM. The V gene end was trimmed by 5 bases and the J gene end by 5 bases; junction bases not matched to a gene: 13. Sequenced material: PBMCs, taken 15 days after the yellow fever booster vaccination. The chain joins TRBV28 to TRBJ2-3; 13 nucleotides align to TRBD2. The sequence derives from a man aged 25-45 years who received the YFV17D yellow fever vaccine. As DNA, the CDR3 is TGTGCCAGCAGTGAGTGGGACAGAGGGACTAGCGGGGAAGATACGCAGTATTTT. Protein product: CASSEWDRGTSGEDTQYF.